This entry is about one T cell receptor beta chain. The antigen remains undetermined. The data derive from a study of cytomegalovirus exposure and HLA in healthy donors. PCR involved 60 Vbeta and 13 Jbeta primers. The method was immunoSEQ multiplex PCR; TCRdb's version includes in-frame clones alone and lacks a portion of them. Among some 200,000 clones, roughly a tenth were seen once, and the ten largest hold less than 1.5%. Trimming at V came to 5 bases and at J to 8 bases, leaving 8 bases not matched to a gene. The CDR3 runs 14 residues. Germline lookup yields CDR1 SGHTS and CDR2 YDEGEE. General study results and limits: Later analysis indicated greater clonal expansion among HLA-associated TCR beta chains than among equally common other chains. Reports indicated that the classifier achieved high specificity and sensitivity in diagnosing cytomegalovirus status. Because they were indistinguishable, some V segments, including TRBV6-2 and TRBV6-3, were excluded.

This receptor was identified in a woman in her 30s in good health and CMV-seropositive. What was sequenced was PBMCs. J is TRBJ1-4 and V is TRBV5-8; 8 nucleotides match TRBD1. In nucleotides, the CDR3 is TGTGCCAGCAGAAACAGGGGGATTTTCGAAAAACTGTTTTTT. Residues: CASRNRGIFEKLFF. Together with reference TRBV5-8 and TRBJ1-4, the CDR3 gives the full variable domain: EAGVTQSPTHLIKTRGQQATLRCSPISGHTSVYWYQQALGLGLQFLLWYDEGEERNRGNFPPRFSGRQFPNYSSELNVNALELEDSALYLCASRNRGIFEKLFFGSGTQLSVL.